This T cell receptor (beta chain) is drawn from a study of tumor-infiltrating T cells and Merkel cell polyomavirus (dated by TCRdb to between 2016 and 2019). Context from the whole study: In Merkel cell carcinoma patients, the study examined CD8+ T cells specific for the Merkel cell polyomavirus KLL epitope. Varying disease stages were represented at patient presentation, and patients were followed for a median of approximately 2.5 years (range 1.1 to 6.0 years). Patient treatments varied, were not standardized, and included chemotherapy, radiation and immunotherapies. In some 15 samples, TRB sequencing was done on KLL-tetramer-sorted cells from blood or tumor-infiltrating lymphocytes, along with about eleven matched whole-tumor samples. Most whole-tumor samples were 25-micron curls cut from formalin-fixed, paraffin-embedded tissue blocks. Across the study, one tumor sample was obtained as a frozen nodal tumor digest and one as a flash-frozen core biopsy of a metastasis. The paper as a whole reports these results and caveats: A significant MCC-specific survival advantage (P = 0.0051) was associated with tumors having more unique KLL-specific clonotypes (5-108 vs 0-3). Significantly improved MCC-specific survival was associated with a higher fraction of KLL-specific T cells within tumors (about 1.7-18% versus 0-0.14%). The small sample size of the study (n of about 13 patients) is recognized as a limitation. Because the study covered only a single viral epitope, T cells targeting other Merkel cell polyomavirus epitopes were not captured. KLL-specific TRB repertoires were found to be diverse and largely private, with only one public clonotype, shared by two patients, identified among 397 unique sequences.

Robust positive staining for Merkel cell polyomavirus Large T antigen was observed by immunohistochemistry in the tumors of all patients. Around 11 Merkel cell carcinoma patients with robust KLL-tetramer+ populations, above 0.04% of CD8+ T cells, in blood and/or cultured TIL were included. Every patient was Caucasian, and patient ages had a median of roughly 66 years and ranged from roughly 50 to 85 years. Lymph node tumors were analyzed for patients with unknown primaries presenting with nodal disease, or where primary tissue was insufficient. Turning to this clone: The target of this receptor is not known. No base qualities exist here, and no much larger clone lies one base off it.

Library prep was done by the immunoSEQ multiplex PCR assay. Genomic DNA extraction, TRB sequencing and normalization were performed by Adaptive Biotechnologies (Seattle, WA). On the authors' methods: Clonality was calculated as one minus the Shannon entropy of productive TRB sequences, normalized by log2 of unique productive sequences. To identify KLL-specific clonotypes in tumors, TCRbeta CDR3 amino acid sequences were matched against the sequences from the tetramer-sorted sample of each patient. This immuneACCESS table, as held by TCRdb, lists in-frame sequences with V and J called but not all clones. Of the missing ones, under half trace to an unresolved V gene in checked studies; the others have no known cause. V and J calls and clone size are given by that table; D and trimming were obtained from the DNA. The sample yields some 25,000 clones; 70% to 90% were counted once. Clones ranked in the top ten supply roughly 2.6% of the sample.

The CDR3 goes from the cysteine to the phenylalanine over 14 residues. Kept here is only the CDR3 DNA, which spans 42 bases and is read in frame from base 1. The V and J ends are trimmed by 3 bases and 5 bases, leaving 11 bases between them. The CDR1 and CDR2 encoded by the germline V gene are KGHSH and LQKENI. The sequencing sample was made of lymph node tissue. The chain is assembled from TRBV18 and TRBJ1-5, with TRBD1 perhaps the D gene, on 5 matching bases. This receptor was obtained from a man aged 50-60 years with Merkel cell carcinoma. The CDR3 protein is CASSPSGGDQPQHF. The nucleotide sequence is given as TGTGCCAGCTCACCTTCGGGAGGGGATCAGCCCCAGCATTTT.